Shown below are 21 T cell receptor beta chains from a single sample sequenced in a study of T cell responses to AZD1222 COVID-19 vaccine (dated by TCRdb to the early 2020s). Taken with the paper, the label for time point translates to: baseline before first vaccination. Library generation was performed with the immunoSEQ multiplex PCR assay. Not all clones reach the TCRdb copy of this immuneACCESS table, which keeps in-frame sequences only. Checked studies attribute under half of the gap to unresolved V genes and leave the rest unexplained. Recorded for this sample are 150,000 or so clones; roughly 90% of them occurred a single time. Approximately 1.5% of the sample comes from the top ten. Source: peripheral blood, taken on day 0 of AZD1222 vaccination. The receptors shown here come from an adult in good health.

The genes are TRBV19 and TRBJ2-7; D is ambiguous. Between the trimmed V and J ends, which lost 3 bases and 1 base, there was a span of 10 bases. Germline CDR1 reads LNHDA; CDR2 reads SQIVND (reference sequence). This CDR3 spans 14 amino acids. The CDR3 DNA follows: TGTGCCAGTAGTATCGGCCCTCGTTCCTACGAGCAGTACTTC. Translating gives CASSIGPRSYEQYF. The whole variable domain, remainder taken from reference TRBV19 and TRBJ2-7, is DGGITQSPKYLFRKEGQNVTLSCEQNLNHDAMYWYRQDPGQGLRLIYYSQIVNDFQKGDIAEGYSVSREKKESFPLTVTSAQKNPTAFYLCASSIGPRSYEQYFGPGTRLTVT.

The chain couples TRBV10-3 to TRBJ2-1, with D perhaps matching TRBD1 (6 bases). The V gene's germline CDR1 is ENHRY and CDR2 SYGVKD. V was trimmed by 9 bases and J by 7 bases, leaving 13 bases between them. The CDR3 extends over 12 amino acids. CDR3 nucleotide sequence: TGTGCCATAGGGGGAGCTGGAAATGAGCAGTTCTTC. As protein: CAIGGAGNEQFF.

This chain joins TRBV7-2 and TRBJ1-4; D not certain. The CDR3 has 15 amino acids. Trimming cost V 0 bases and J 3 bases, with 8 bases left between them. CDR1 and CDR2 (germline): SGHTA, FQGNSA. The DNA for the CDR3 is TGTGCCAGCAGCTTAGCGTTCGGCTCTAATGAAAAACTGTTTTTT. As protein: CASSLAFGSNEKLFF.

The chain combines TRBV2 with TRBJ2-7; D unresolved. This CDR3 contains 12 residues. Trimming removed 10 bases from V and 5 bases from J, with 15 bases in between. Germline V gene data show CDR1 as SNHLY and CDR2 as FYNNEI. CDR3 bases: TGTGCCACAACCGGCGGAGTCAACGAGCAGTACTTC. Translating gives CATTGGVNEQYF.

The chain recombines TRBV28 with TRBJ2-5, with D hard to call. The V end was cut by 3 bases, the J end by 1 base, with 6 bases between. The CDR3 consists of 13 residues. Germline V gene lookup returns CDR1 MDHEN and CDR2 SYDVKM. CDR3 DNA: TGTGCCAGCAGTTTGGTATCCCAAGAGACCCAGTACTTC. Its translation is CASSLVSQETQYF.

The V call is TRBV15, the J call TRBJ1-6; 7 bases map to TRBD1. The CDR3 sequence is 16 residues long. V was clipped by 5 bases and J by 7 bases; unmatched bases: 11. From germline, CDR1 is LNHNV and CDR2 YYDKDF (reference sequence). The CDR3 bases are TGTGCCACCAGCCTTGGGACAGCGGCCAGGAATTCACCCCTCCACTTT. Protein product: CATSLGTAARNSPLHF.

Only one count was recorded for this clone. The rearrangement joins TRBV20-1 to TRBJ2-7, with D possibly TRBD2 on 5 matching bases. The CDR3 consists of 15 residues. The V gene lost 3 bases and the J gene lost 1 base, with 16 bases spanning the gap. Germline CDR1 DFQATT, CDR2 SNEGSKA (reference sequence). CDR3 region: CSASPTGGLSYEQYF. The CDR3 nucleotides are TGCAGTGCTAGTCCCACCGGCGGGCTTTCCTACGAGCAGTACTTC.

This chain joins TRBV10-3 and TRBJ2-2; no clear D. CDR1 and CDR2 from the germline V gene are ENHRY and SYGVKD. The CDR3 runs to 15 residues. V lost 2 bases to trimming and J lost 0 bases, with 7 bases between them. CDR3 residues: CAISEDGSNTGELFF. The CDR3 bases are TGTGCCATCAGTGAGGATGGGTCGAACACCGGGGAGCTGTTTTTT.

The chain employs TRBV28 and TRBJ2-2, with D perhaps given as TRBD1 or TRBD2 (5 bases each). This CDR3 spans 16 amino acids. CDR1 and CDR2 from the germline V gene are MDHEN and SYDVKM. V gave up 3 bases and J gave up 7 bases, with 18 bases separating them. The CDR3 coding sequence is TGTGCCAGCAGTTTGGGGTTACGGGGCGCTGGCGGGGAGCTGTTTTTT. Its protein is CASSLGLRGAGGELFF. Filled out from reference TRBV28 and TRBJ2-2, the complete variable domain reads DVKVTQSSRYLVKRTGEKVFLECVQDMDHENMFWYRQDPGLGLRLIYFSYDVKMKEKGDIPEGYSVSREKKERFSLILESASTNQTSMYLCASSLGLRGAGGELFFGEGSRLTVL.

The chain has TRBV11-3 and TRBJ2-4, with TRBD2 matching 10 bases. Germline V CDR1 and CDR2: SGHNT, YENEEA. The CDR3 loop spans 17 amino acids. Trimming cost V 4 bases and J 6 bases; bases outside gene matches: 12. The chain's CDR3 is CASSSRGAGGPRNIQYF. DNA of the CDR3: TGTGCCAGCAGCTCCCGAGGAGCGGGGGGGCCAAGAAACATTCAGTACTTC.

The chain recombines TRBV3-1 (or the pseudogene TRBV3-2) with TRBJ1-5; D remains unclear. Trimming removed 0 bases from V and 3 bases from J, with 9 bases in between. Germline lookup yields CDR1 LGHDT and CDR2 YNNKEL (reference sequence). The CDR3 spans 15 residues. The CDR3 sequence: CASSQDPVINQPQHF. The DNA of the CDR3 is TGTGCCAGCAGCCAAGACCCGGTCATCAATCAGCCCCAGCATTTT.

The genes are TRBV5-6 and TRBJ2-6; D unclear. The CDR3 has 18 residues. Trimming took 3 bases from V and 0 from J, leaving 16 bases between them. Germline CDR1 and CDR2: SGHDT and YYEEEE. This CDR3 reads CASSWGYPLFSGANVLTF. The CDR3 DNA reads TGTGCCAGCAGCTGGGGTTACCCCTTATTCTCTGGGGCCAACGTCCTGACTTTC.

The genes are TRBV9 and TRBJ1-6; no definite D call. V was clipped by 0 bases and J by 5 bases, with 6 bases between them. The germline gives CDR1 SGDLS, CDR2 YYNGEE. This CDR3 has 14 residues. For the CDR3, the DNA is TGTGCCAGCAGCGTAGAGCAGAATAATTCACCCCTCCACTTT. Translating it yields CASSVEQNNSPLHF.

The chain has TRBV5-6 and TRBJ2-1, with D possibly being TRBD2 (6 bases). The CDR3 spans 15 residues. V was shortened by 3 bases and J by 2 bases, with 12 bases between the two germline ends. Germline lookup yields CDR1 SGHDT and CDR2 YYEEEE. The CDR3: CASSSRIAAYNEQFF. The CDR3 nucleotides read TGTGCCAGCAGCTCTCGGATAGCGGCCTACAATGAGCAGTTCTTC.

The chain combines TRBV24-1 with TRBJ2-1; D is undetermined. Germline V lookup: CDR1 KGHDR, CDR2 SFDVKD. With 4 bases removed from V and 5 bases from J, the gap between germline ends came to 8 bases. The CDR3 contains 13 residues. CDR3 sequence reads: CATSEPGNNEQFF. The CDR3 region has the DNA TGTGCCACCAGTGAACCTGGGAACAATGAGCAGTTCTTC.

This chain joins TRBV19 and TRBJ2-7; D call uncertain. This CDR3 comprises 13 residues. Germline loops: CDR1 LNHDA, CDR2 SQIVND (reference sequence). V dropped 5 bases and J dropped 5 bases, with 13 bases sitting between them. CDR3 bases: TGTGCCAGTAGTCTCCTCCGCGGCAACGAGCAGTACTTC. Protein sequence: CASSLLRGNEQYF.

This chain joins TRBV12-3 or TRBV12-4 and TRBJ1-6; D not resolved. The CDR3 has 12 amino acids. V lost 5 bases, J lost 13 bases, and 12 bases lay in between. CDR3 sequence (DNA): TGTGCCAGCAGTCTCCGGGCGAACCCCCTCCACTTT. Its translation is CASSLRANPLHF.

This clone occurred once. The chain uses TRBV10-1 and TRBJ2-2; D uncertain. Trimming removed 4 bases at V and 3 bases at J, with 6 bases between. In germline, CDR1 is WNHNN, CDR2 SYGVQD (reference sequence). The CDR3 contains 13 residues. CDR3: CASSGLHTGELFF. CDR3 DNA: TGCGCCAGCAGTGGCCTTCACACCGGGGAGCTGTTTTTT.

The rearrangement joins TRBV6-1 to TRBJ2-5; D is tentatively TRBD1 or TRBD2 (5 bases each). V lost 3 bases and J 1 base, leaving 9 bases between the germline ends. This CDR3 has 14 residues. CDR1 MNHNS and CDR2 SASEGT come from the germline V gene. CDR3 protein: CASSDRDAQETQYF. In DNA, the CDR3 is TGTGCCAGCAGTGACCGGGACGCCCAAGAGACCCAGTACTTC.

The chain joins TRBV30 to TRBJ2-2; 7 bases agree with TRBD2. V shed 2 bases, J shed 7 bases, and the junction held 4 bases outside the gene matches. Germline assignment: CDR1 GTSNPN and CDR2 SVGIG (reference sequence). The CDR3 contains 13 residues. CDR3 loop: CAWSLRGIGELFF. In DNA, the CDR3 is TGTGCCTGGAGTTTGCGGGGGATCGGGGAGCTGTTTTTT.

This chain links TRBV30 with TRBJ1-3; 7 bases align to TRBD1. The CDR3 covers 13 residues. J gave up 2 bases and V 8 bases, and 6 bases lay outside the gene matches. In germline, CDR1 is GTSNPN, CDR2 SVGIG (reference sequence). This chain's CDR3 is CAGQASTGNTIYF. The CDR3 nucleotides read TGTGCCGGACAGGCTTCGACTGGAAACACCATATATTTT.